This T cell receptor beta chain stems from a study of human T cells and chemical hapten exposure. Study findings and constraints: Sensitization with DPC brought no change to TCRs above 1 in 1000 in frequency.

With 3 bases clipped from V and 6 bases from J, the junction kept 5 bases outside the gene matches. Per germline, CDR1 SGHVS and CDR2 FNYEAQ. The CDR3 totals 15 residues. Using its own MiXCR run on the RACE reads, TCRdb lists one record per CDR3 protein. The sample includes about 46,000 distinct CDR3 sequences, 3.5% to 4.5% of them seen just once. Indicated time point: healthy volunteer bleed at 2 weeks. Unfractionated whole blood yielded total RNA. In its sample, this clonotype was seen many times. The antigen is unknown. This sequence originates from a female donor in good health. Some clones in this sample may be carry-over from other donors' samples. Input material: whole blood. The chain combines TRBV7-6 with TRBJ1-6; 7 nucleotides line up with TRBD1. This CDR3 reads CASSFRQGPNSPLHF. The CDR3 DNA reads TGTGCCAGCAGCTTCCGACAGGGTCCTAATTCACCCCTCCACTTT.